These 29 T cell receptor beta chains came from one sample sequenced in a study of control samples from healthy donors and cancer patients. Assay used: immunoSEQ multiplex PCR; TCRdb lists only in-frame clones, some missing. The top ten clones hold approximately 4.8% of a sample with 70,000 to 90,000 clones, 94% of them seen once. The sample taken for sequencing was blood. Receptors were obtained from a woman aged 18 to 35 in good health.

This chain links TRBV18 with TRBJ2-5, with 10 bases fitting TRBD2. J lost 3 bases, V lost 2 bases, and 9 bases had no gene match. The germline V gene encodes CDR1 KGHSH and CDR2 LQKENI. The CDR3 sequence is 17 residues long. The CDR3 DNA sequence: TGTGCCAGCTCACCAGGGGCTAGCGGGGGCGGAGAAGAGACCCAGTACTTC. It encodes CASSPGASGGGEETQYF.

For the CDR3, the DNA is TGCAGCGTTGAAGATGGACAGGGCTATGGCTACACCTTC. It encodes CSVEDGQGYGYTF. V gene TRBV29-1 combines with J gene TRBJ1-2; 8 bases map to TRBD1. Germline V lookup: CDR1 SQVTM, CDR2 ANQGSEA. The trim removed 0 bases at V and 4 bases at J, leaving 1 base unmatched. The CDR3 length is 13 residues.

V and J are TRBV7-9 and TRBJ2-5, with D uncertain. Germline lookup yields CDR1 SEHNR and CDR2 FQNEAQ (reference sequence). V was trimmed by 5 bases and J by 5 bases, leaving 15 bases between them. The CDR3 spans 14 residues. CDR3 DNA: TGTGCCAGCAGCCACCCCGGCCAACGGGAGACCCAGTACTTC. This codes for CASSHPGQRETQYF.

This rearrangement joins TRBV21-1 to TRBJ2-2; the table's D call, TRBD2, was not checked against the DNA. TRBV21-1 is an annotated pseudogene. The length of the CDR3 is 15 residues. The CDR3 coding sequence is TGTGCCAGCAGATCTGGAGCGGGGTGCACCGGGGAGCTGTTTTTT. Translated: CASRSGAGCTGELFF.

The chain joins TRBV6-5 to TRBJ1-6; the D is unclear. With 8 bases removed from V and 7 bases from J, the gap between germline ends came to 12 bases. CDR1 and CDR2 (germline): MNHEY, SVGAGI. The CDR3 loop spans 13 amino acids. The CDR3: CASGVGVNSPLHF. As DNA, the CDR3 is TGTGCCAGCGGGGTCGGGGTAAATTCACCCCTCCACTTT.

The chain has TRBV27 and TRBJ2-5; 7 bases are shared with TRBD1. This CDR3 region has 14 residues. The V gene's germline CDR1 is MNHEY and CDR2 SMNVEV (reference sequence). The trim removed 6 bases at V and 2 bases at J, leaving 6 bases unmatched. The CDR3: CASSRGQTQETQYF. DNA of the CDR3: TGTGCCAGCAGCAGGGGACAGACACAAGAGACCCAGTACTTC.

The gene calls are TRBV18 and TRBJ2-7; D uncertain. This CDR3 comprises 13 residues. V lost 5 bases and J 6 bases, leaving 14 bases between the germline ends. CDR1 and CDR2 (germline): KGHSH, LQKENI. CDR3 nucleotide sequence: TGTGCCAGCTCATCGCTTGATTTACTCGAGCAGTACTTC. Translated: CASSSLDLLEQYF. The whole variable domain, remainder taken from reference TRBV18 and TRBJ2-7, is NAGVMQNPRHLVRRRGQEARLRCSPMKGHSHVYWYRQLPEEGLKFMVYLQKENIIDESGMPKERFSAEFPKEGPSILRIQQVVRGDSAAYFCASSSLDLLEQYFGPGTRLTVT.

The chain carries TRBV7-9 and TRBJ2-2; 9 nucleotides align to TRBD2. Germline CDR1 is SEHNR and CDR2 is FQNEAQ (reference sequence). This CDR3 spans 19 amino acids. The junction had 18 bases not matched to a gene; V was cut back by 4 bases and J by 6 bases. The CDR3 spells CASSYTSRIAGGPSGELFF. The CDR3 nucleotides are TGTGCCAGCAGCTATACGTCCCGGATTGCGGGAGGGCCTTCCGGGGAGCTGTTTTTT.

J is TRBJ1-2 and V is TRBV28; D unclear. The CDR3 length is 13 residues. CDR1 is MDHEN, CDR2 SYDVKM, per germline. V lost 5 bases and J 5 bases, leaving 12 bases between the germline ends. The CDR3 nucleotides are TGTGCCAGCAGTATCCTTGCGACATATGGCTACACCTTC. Its translation: CASSILATYGYTF.

J is TRBJ1-1 and V is TRBV3-1 (or the pseudogene TRBV3-2); D gene unclear. Trimming removed 1 base from V and 5 bases from J, with 11 bases in between. CDR1 LGHDT and CDR2 YNNKEL come from the germline V gene (reference sequence). This CDR3 region has 14 residues. CDR3 sequence (DNA): TGTGCCAGCAGCCAAGGTCACCCCGGGACTGAAGCTTTCTTT. It codes for CASSQGHPGTEAFF.

The chain's CDR3 is CASSLSGQGEGTQYF. In DNA, the CDR3 is TGTGCCAGCAGTTTATCGGGACAGGGTGAGGGGACCCAGTACTTC. The gene calls are TRBV28 and TRBJ2-5; TRBD1 matches at 9 bases. V was clipped by 1 base and J by 7 bases; unmatched bases: 7. Germline CDR1 reads MDHEN; CDR2 reads SYDVKM. CDR3 length equals 15 residues.

The chain carries TRBV11-2 and TRBJ2-3; D ambiguous. Deletions cut 2 bases from V and 3 bases from J, with 9 bases between. The V gene's germline CDR1 is SGHAT and CDR2 FQNNGV. This CDR3 comprises 14 residues. The CDR3 region has the DNA TGTGCCAGCAGCTTATCAGCTAGGACAGATACGCAGTATTTT. Translated, it gives CASSLSARTDTQYF.

V gene TRBV5-1 combines with J gene TRBJ1-2; the D gene is possibly TRBD1 (6 bases). CDR3 size: 14 residues. Deletions cut 0 bases from V and 8 bases from J, with 14 bases between. CDR1 and CDR2 (germline): SGHRS, YFSETQ. The CDR3 bases are TGCGCCAGCAGCTTGGCCGCGGGGGCAGAAGGCTACACCTTC. Its translation is CASSLAAGAEGYTF.

A single count supports this clone. The chain combines TRBV6-2 or TRBV6-3 with TRBJ2-7, with 8 bases lining up with TRBD1. This CDR3 has 13 amino acids. Germline loops: CDR1 MNHEY, CDR2 SVGEGT. J was trimmed by 6 bases and V by 5 bases; bases with no gene match: 6. CDR3 DNA sequence: TGTGCCAGCAGTGAGACAGGGGCGGGCGAGCAGTACTTC. As protein: CASSETGAGEQYF.

This clone was seen just once. The V call is TRBV7-8, the J call TRBJ2-2, with D unclear. This CDR3 spans 16 amino acids. The germline gives CDR1 SGHVS, CDR2 FQNEAQ. V lost 5 bases, J lost 0 bases, and 13 bases lay in between. In nucleotides, the CDR3 is TGTGCCAGCAGCGCAGCCCGGACCCCGAACACCGGGGAGCTGTTTTTT. Residues: CASSAARTPNTGELFF.

This chain links TRBV2 with TRBJ2-6, with 7 bases matching TRBD1. Germline CDR1 is SNHLY and CDR2 is FYNNEI. The junction had 9 bases not matched to a gene; V was cut back by 9 bases and J by 1 base. This CDR3 region has 16 residues. The CDR3 reads CARKTGARSGANVLTF. CDR3 DNA: TGTGCCAGAAAAACAGGGGCCCGGTCTGGGGCCAACGTCCTGACTTTC. Drawing the rest from reference TRBV2 and TRBJ2-6, the complete variable domain is EPEVTQTPSHQVTQMGQEVILRCVPISNHLYFYWYRQILGQKVEFLVSFYNNEISEKSEIFDDQFSVERPDGSNFTLKIRSTKLEDSAMYFCARKTGARSGANVLTFGAGSRLTVL.

The gene calls are TRBV10-3 and TRBJ2-2; 10 positions match TRBD2. Germline-derived CDR1 and CDR2 are ENHRY and SYGVKD. V lost 10 bases, J lost 3 bases, and 8 bases stayed unmatched. This CDR3 contains 15 residues. The CDR3 protein is CATKREGLDTGELFF. The CDR3 DNA reads as TGTGCCACGAAGCGGGAGGGCCTTGACACCGGGGAGCTGTTTTTT.

This clone showed up just once. The rearrangement links TRBV10-3 to TRBJ1-1; D gene unclear. Trimming removed 4 bases at V and 1 base at J, with 13 bases between. Germline CDR1 and CDR2: ENHRY and SYGVKD. The length of the CDR3 is 15 residues. CDR3 residues: CAISGVGKGNTEAFF. The CDR3 nucleotides are TGTGCCATCAGTGGGGTGGGTAAGGGGAACACTGAAGCTTTCTTT.

The table lists this clone with a count of one. The rearrangement links TRBV28 to TRBJ2-7; weak D call: TRBD1 (6 bases). The V gene lost 6 bases and the J gene lost 6 bases, with 15 bases spanning the gap. The germline gives CDR1 MDHEN, CDR2 SYDVKM. This CDR3 has 13 amino acids. The CDR3 DNA is TGTGCCAGCAGGGCTGACAGGTCTATCGAGCAGTACTTC. Protein product: CASRADRSIEQYF.

The V gene is TRBV5-1, the J gene TRBJ2-2; a possible D gene is TRBD2 (5 bases). The germline V and J ends were trimmed by 1 base and 6 bases, with 7 bases remaining between them. The CDR3 covers 13 residues. The germline V gene has CDR1 SGHRS and CDR2 YFSETQ. CDR3 amino acids: CASSLIGAGELFF. In nucleotides, the CDR3 is TGCGCCAGCAGCTTGATCGGGGCCGGGGAGCTGTTTTTT.

The V and J genes are TRBV7-2 and TRBJ1-1; no definite D call. The CDR3 spans 13 residues. V was shortened by 3 bases and J by 5 bases, with 10 bases between the two germline ends. Germline CDR1 reads SGHTA; CDR2 reads FQGNSA. CDR3 DNA sequence: TGTGCCAGCAGCTTTTTTGGTGGAACTGAAGCTTTCTTT. Translation: CASSFFGGTEAFF.

J is TRBJ2-7 and V is TRBV11-2, with D possibly being TRBD1 (6 bases). V lost 0 bases and J lost 2, with 14 bases in between. This CDR3 spans 16 amino acids. The germline gives CDR1 SGHAT, CDR2 FQNNGV. The CDR3 bases are TGTGCCAGCAGCTTAGATCTAGGGGACATGGCCTACGAGCAGTACTTC. Translating it yields CASSLDLGDMAYEQYF.

This chain connects TRBV19 to TRBJ2-5, with 7 nucleotides matching TRBD2. Trimming took 3 bases from V and 9 from J; bases not matched to a gene: 1. CDR3 length equals 11 residues. Germline lookup yields CDR1 LNHDA and CDR2 SQIVND (reference sequence). The CDR3 sequence is CASSMGGSQYF. The DNA of the CDR3 is TGTGCCAGTAGTATGGGGGGGTCCCAGTACTTC.

This sequence joins TRBV6-6 and TRBJ2-7; tentatively, D is TRBD1 (5 bases). This CDR3 has 14 residues. V gave up 0 bases and J gave up 5 bases, with 11 bases separating them. The germline CDR1 and CDR2 sequences are MNHNY and SVGAGI (reference sequence). CDR3 in DNA: TGTGCCAGCAGTTACTCGTTTGGGGCCGACGAGCAGTACTTC. Translated, it gives CASSYSFGADEQYF.

V and J are TRBV28 and TRBJ2-7; D uncertain. Germline V gives CDR1 MDHEN, CDR2 SYDVKM. The CDR3 contains 10 residues. V lost 5 bases and J 5 bases, leaving 4 bases between the germline ends. Written as DNA, the CDR3 is TGTGCCAGCAGTAAGCACGAGCAGTACTTC. Its protein product is CASSKHEQYF.

The rearrangement joins TRBV7-6 to TRBJ1-3; tentatively, D is TRBD1 (6 bases). The CDR3 has 16 amino acids. Trimming left V 0 bases short and J 3 bases short, with 12 bases between. Germline CDR1 SGHVS, CDR2 FNYEAQ. CDR3 residues: CASSLALGAYGNTIYF. CDR3 sequence (DNA): TGTGCCAGCAGCTTAGCTCTGGGGGCGTATGGAAACACCATATATTTT.

Concerning this clone: The same CDR3 arises from other DNA sequences in this sample as well. The V and J genes are TRBV7-2 and TRBJ2-3; 9 bases line up with TRBD2. Germline assignment: CDR1 SGHTA and CDR2 FQGNSA. V gave up 2 bases and J gave up 8 bases; unmatched junction bases: 17. CDR3 length: 18 residues. This CDR3 is CASSLSRGRRGGRVTQYF. CDR3 sequence (DNA): TGTGCCAGCAGCTTAAGTCGGGGTCGGCGGGGGGGCCGCGTTACGCAGTATTTT.

This rearrangement joins TRBV5-1 to TRBJ2-7; no reliable D call. The CDR3 totals 14 residues. V lost 4 bases and J lost 3, with 14 bases in between. CDR1 is SGHRS and CDR2 is YFSETQ in the germline V gene. The CDR3 spells CASSPASNVYEQYF. The CDR3 DNA reads TGCGCCAGCAGCCCGGCATCAAACGTCTACGAGCAGTACTTC.

The J gene is TRBJ2-5, the V gene TRBV5-5; D could derive from TRBD1 or TRBD2 (5 bases each). Germline lookup yields CDR1 SGHKS and CDR2 YYEKEE (reference sequence). The CDR3 extends over 16 amino acids. V dropped 6 bases and J dropped 0 bases, with 18 bases sitting between them. The CDR3 loop reads CASNSRDLKYQETQYF. Written as DNA, the CDR3 is TGTGCCAGCAACTCCCGGGACCTCAAGTACCAAGAGACCCAGTACTTC.